The T cell receptor (beta chain) under discussion was sequenced for a study of CD8+CD57+ T cells in acquired aplastic anemia. About the study: DNA from sorted CD4+ and CD8+ cells averaged roughly 3.2 ug. The study obtained 8.5 million to 12 million reads on average for CD4+ cells from healthy donors. General study points: Patient and control CD8+ Simpson's diversity was not significantly different. There were some 27 CD8+ CDR3 sequences that occurred in both patients and controls.

Germline-derived CDR1 and CDR2 are SGHDT and YYEEEE. The CDR3 extends over 15 amino acids. Genomic DNA served as template for TCR beta VDJ and CDR3 profiling. MiXCR, run by TCRdb on the reads, gives a single entry per CDR3 protein. In the table there are 400,000 to 450,000 distinct CDR3 sequences, around 72% of which are singletons. Concerning this clonotype: Its antigen is currently unknown.

Sequenced sample: sorted CD4+, CD8+, or CD8+CD57+ T cells (not recorded which) from PBMCs. The sequence came from a human donor in good health, serving as a control. The V call is TRBV5-6, the J call TRBJ2-5; D may be TRBD2 (6 bases). The DNA end favors TRBJ2-1, so the J call may be wrong. The CDR3 DNA reads as TGTGCCAGCAGCGTGGTATGGGGGTCGGGGGAACGGCAGTTCTTC. Protein: CASSVVWGSGERQFF.